Reported below is one T cell receptor beta chain. This clonotype was detected only a few times. Its antigen is currently not known. Nothing much larger sits one base from this clone, and base qualities are not available. This sample was included in a study of T cells in Graves' hyperthyroidism and ophthalmopathy (dated by TCRdb to the late 2010s). As for the study more broadly: Peripheral blood was sampled at the time of initial diagnosis, prior to any treatment. Thyroid tissue and blood T-cell repertoires from about six Graves' hyperthyroidism patients were also compared in the study. To identify distinguishing TCR V-J signatures, a discovery cohort of roughly 100 patients was used, comprising 40 to 45 with Graves' ophthalmopathy and some 60 with stable Graves' hyperthyroidism. After sampling, hyperthyroidism patients received methimazole starting at 30 mg daily, and ophthalmopathy patients received high-dose intravenous methylprednisolone. Prospective prediction of ophthalmopathy was tested in an independent validation cohort of 18 to 20 hyperthyroidism patients and some 17 patients who later progressed to ophthalmopathy. The approximately 95 discovery patients were divided at random into training and test sets in a 7:3 ratio. The paper reports TCR Vbeta CDR3 sequencing of approximately 130 peripheral blood samples: under 45 ophthalmopathy, fewer than 80 hyperthyroidism and around 17 progressor patients.

The TCR beta CDR3 regions were amplified from the RNA transcripts. The TCR CDR3 was subjected to a first round of RT-PCR using the HTBI primer set and the Qiagen OneStep RT-PCR kit. Libraries were constructed in a second round of multiplex PCR, after which size selection and purification were performed. Libraries were sequenced paired-end with 100 bp reads on an Illumina HiSeq2000. The paper's data handling went like this. Raw data were processed with SOAPnuke, discarding reads with adapters, uncalled bases, mean Phred below 15, or no exact constant-primer or identifier match. COPE v1.2.5 was used to merge high-quality paired reads, and clonotypes were defined as unique nucleotide sequences. MiTCR v1.1 was used to align the clonotypes against IMGT TRBV, TRBD and TRBJ reference segments. Analysis was restricted to V-J combinations with a frequency above 0.0001, which covered about 99% of repertoires. The TCS score was defined as the ratio of F50 (clonal expansion) to E x V (chaos), calculated using BLOSUM62-based TCRdist between CDR3 peptides within each V-J. Welch's t-statistics and random forest reduced around 520 V-J features to 10 to 15, which were used in a naive Bayes classifier (R e1071). Starting from the raw public reads, TCRdb applied fastp trimming at Q25, assembled clones with MiXCR and retained in-frame beta chains. Each entry is one CDR3 protein sequence, shown with its most common DNA and genes. The V and J calls and clone size come from TCRdb's table, not from the authors' own analysis. Recorded for this sample are roughly 350,000 distinct CDR3 sequences; roughly an eighth of them occurred a single time. The ten biggest clones cover 34% of the sample.

Ophthalmopathy patients had moderately to severely active disease, with a Clinical Activity Score of 3 or more, a NOSPECS grade of 4 or more, and a disease duration of less than 3 months. Patients with uncontrolled infections, other autoimmune diseases, pregnancy or lactation were excluded. Diagnoses were established on the basis of clinical symptoms, serum thyroxine and TRAb, thyroid ultrasound, and orbital computed tomography. PBMCs were isolated from more than 9 ml of fresh peripheral blood by Ficoll-Paque density gradient centrifugation. Total RNA was extracted with Trizol reagent, and quality was checked on an Agilent 2100 Bioanalyzer. Via the germline V gene (reference sequence), CDR1 is DFQATT and CDR2 SNEGSKA. The germline V and J ends show losses of 6 bases and 11 bases respectively, and no gene match explains 12 bases of the junction. Taken from cysteine to phenylalanine, the CDR3 has 12 residues. The only DNA kept is the CDR3, 36 bases in frame from the first base.

The investigation overall reported the following: No statistical method was used to fix the sample size in advance, and group allocation was not hidden from the investigators. In validation, the model predicted progression to ophthalmopathy with around 71% sensitivity and less than 75% specificity, a median of about 6 months before onset. Blood samples also contained most of the expanded thyroid clonotypes (frequency above 0.001), which suggests that blood repertoires may reflect thyroid immune responses. Ophthalmopathy was separated from stable hyperthyroidism by a 13 V-J signature model, with 87.88% sensitivity and about 81% specificity obtained in cross-validation and 80%/75% obtained in testing.

This TCR was sampled from a woman aged 40 to 55 with Graves' ophthalmopathy. The rearrangement combines TRBV20-1 with TRBJ1-1; 7 bases in the junction line up with TRBD1. The sequencing input was blood. The DNA sequence is given as TGCAGTGCCCAACCAGGGGGGCGAGTGGCTTTCTTT. It is translated as CSAQPGGRVAFF.